This T cell receptor beta chain was captured in a study of T cell responses to AZD1222 COVID-19 vaccine. Findings and caveats of the study: The number of AZD1222 recipients seropositive at baseline was only five or six.

This table comes from immunoSEQ multiplex PCR, and its TCRdb copy is limited to in-frame clones, with some not included. The sample lists around 130,000 clones, 89% seen once, with around 4.7% in the top ten. Trimming shortened V by 4 bases and J by 4 bases, and 17 bases separated the two germline ends. The CDR3 contains 16 residues. About this clone itself: Antigen unknown.

This material consisted of peripheral blood, taken on day 0 of AZD1222 vaccination. V and J are TRBV5-3 and TRBJ2-2; D is undetermined. TRBV5-3 has ORF status, its function being uncertain. The TCR was taken from an adult in good health. This chain's CDR3 is CARSACPRRSTGELFF. The CDR3, as DNA: TGTGCCAGAAGCGCATGTCCCAGACGGAGCACCGGGGAGCTGTTTTTT.